Shown below are 5 T cell receptor beta chains from a single sample sequenced in a study of T cells in women clearing cervical HPV infection (dated by TCRdb to about 2018). Libraries were prepared through the immunoSEQ multiplex PCR assay. In its TCRdb copy, this immuneACCESS table keeps in-frame sequences only and misses some clones. Where compared with another copy, unresolved V genes explain less than half of these, and the others have no known cause. Per the sample table, the count is some 33,000 clones. Together, the top ten hold approximately 8.4% of the sample. Material for sequencing was blood buffy coat. These receptors were collected from a woman between 18 and 69 years old with a cervical HPV16 infection that either progressed to CIN3+ or cleared (not recorded which).

Incomplete CDR3 DNA: TGTGCCACCCTAACGTCCGGGTCTAGCACAGATACG. Its protein product is CATLTSGSSTDT. The CDR3 reads in full as CATLTSGSSTDTQYF. The genes are TRBV28 and TRBJ2-3; D unresolved. The read ends 3 residues before the CDR3 terminus; that terminus is restored from the germline J gene. V was trimmed by 10 bases and J by 0 bases, leaving 17 bases between them. The CDR3 is made up of 15 amino acids. Germline V gene lookup returns CDR1 MDHEN and CDR2 SYDVKM.

Comments on this clone: The CDR3 end lies 3 residues beyond the end of the read and is filled in from the germline J gene. This rearrangement joins TRBV7-8 to TRBJ2-2; D is undetermined. The CDR3 spans 17 residues. Germline V gene lookup returns CDR1 SGHVS and CDR2 FQNEAQ. Trimming cost V 5 bases and J 6 bases, with 22 bases left between them. The CDR3 reads CASSPPRRVAPSGELFF. Partial CDR3 DNA: TGTGCCAGCAGCCCCCCCCGCCGGGTCGCCCCCTCCGGGGAG.

As for this clone: The DNA ends 3 residues before the CDR3 does, and the rest of the CDR3 is filled in from the germline J gene. The chain combines TRBV5-1 with TRBJ1-2; 8 bases fit TRBD1. J lost 7 bases, V lost 4 bases, and 12 bases had no gene match. The CDR3 totals 15 residues. CDR1 is SGHRS, CDR2 YFSETQ, per germline. The CDR3: CASSRLQGGESGYTF. The sequenced part of the CDR3 DNA is TGCGCCAGCAGCCGCTTACAGGGGGGAGAAAGTGGC.

The sequenced CDR3 bases are TGTGCCAGCAAGGTCAGAAAGGACTATGGC. Translating it yields CASKVRKDYG. The entire CDR3 reads CASKVRKDYGYTF. V and J are TRBV6-2 or TRBV6-3 and TRBJ1-2; no definite D call. The read ends 3 residues early relative to the CDR3; the germline J gene fills the gap. The V end was cut by 7 bases, the J end by 3 bases, with 12 bases between. The CDR3 runs 13 residues. Germline V CDR1 and CDR2: MNHEY, SVGEGT.

In the case of this clone: The missing CDR3 end, 3 residues past where the read stops, is filled in from the germline J gene. The gene calls are TRBV19 and TRBJ1-4; TRBD1 agrees at 7 bases. The CDR3 is 14 amino acids. Losses at the gene ends were 3 bases for V and 4 bases for J; bases not matched to a gene: 2. CDR1 and CDR2 from the germline V gene are LNHDA and SQIVND (reference sequence). The CDR3 here is CASSIGQVNEKLFF. The part of the CDR3 DNA that was read is TGTGCCAGTAGTATCGGACAGGTTAATGAAAAA.